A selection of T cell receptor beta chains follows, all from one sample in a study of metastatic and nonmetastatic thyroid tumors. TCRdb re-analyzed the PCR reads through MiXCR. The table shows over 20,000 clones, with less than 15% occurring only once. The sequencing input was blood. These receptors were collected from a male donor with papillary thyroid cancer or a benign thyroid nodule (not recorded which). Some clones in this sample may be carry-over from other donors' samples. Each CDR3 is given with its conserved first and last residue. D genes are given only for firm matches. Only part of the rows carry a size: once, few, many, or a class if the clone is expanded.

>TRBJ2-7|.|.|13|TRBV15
CATSRVYGVEQYF
TGTGCCACCAGCAGAGTCTACGGGGTCGAGCAGTACTTC
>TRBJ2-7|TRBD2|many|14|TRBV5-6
CASSQGLAGVEQYF
TGTGCCAGCAGCCAGGGACTAGCGGGAGTCGAGCAGTACTTC
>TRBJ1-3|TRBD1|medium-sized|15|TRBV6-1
CASSKQGASGNTIYF
TGTGCCAGCAGCAAACAGGGGGCCTCTGGAAACACCATATATTTT
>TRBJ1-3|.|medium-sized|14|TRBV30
CAAGDGPSGNTIYF
TGTGCCGCCGGGGACGGGCCCTCTGGAAACACCATATATTTT
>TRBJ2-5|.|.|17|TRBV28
CASSSTHRSSSEETQYF
TGTGCCAGCAGTTCAACCCACAGGAGTAGTAGTGAAGAGACCCAGTACTTC
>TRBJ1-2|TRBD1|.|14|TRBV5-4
CASSFGGQGVGYTF
TGTGCCAGCAGCTTTGGGGGACAGGGGGTTGGCTACACCTTC
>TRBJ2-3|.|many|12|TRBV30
CAWTPGRGWQYF
TGTGCCTGGACCCCGGGGCGAGGGTGGCAGTATTTT
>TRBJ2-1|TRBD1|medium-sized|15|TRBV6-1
CASSGGTGHYNEQFF
TGTGCCAGCAGTGGGGGGACAGGACACTACAATGAGCAGTTCTTC
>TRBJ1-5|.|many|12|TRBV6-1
CASRGGGEPQHF
TGTGCCAGCAGGGGGGGAGGGGAGCCCCAGCATTTT
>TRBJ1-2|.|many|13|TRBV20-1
CSASIPIGDGYTF
TGCAGTGCTAGCATTCCGATCGGCGATGGCTACACCTTC
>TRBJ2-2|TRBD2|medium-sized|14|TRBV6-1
CASSLAGRTGELFF
TGTGCCAGCAGCTTAGCGGGGCGCACCGGGGAGCTGTTTTTT
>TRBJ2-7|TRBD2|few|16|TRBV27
CASSSGAGETPYEQYF
TGTGCCAGCAGTTCAGGAGCGGGGGAAACTCCCTACGAGCAGTACTTC
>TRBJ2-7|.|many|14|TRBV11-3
CASSPRGNLEEQYF
TGTGCCAGCAGCCCTCGCGGGAACCTAGAAGAGCAGTACTTC
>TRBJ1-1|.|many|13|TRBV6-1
CASSQIRDTEAFF
TGTGCCAGCAGTCAGATCAGGGACACTGAAGCTTTCTTT
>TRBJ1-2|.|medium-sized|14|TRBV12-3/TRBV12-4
CASSSQGFWYGYTF
TGTGCCAGCAGTTCACAGGGATTTTGGTATGGCTACACCTTC
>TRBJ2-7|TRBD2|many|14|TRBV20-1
CSGRRRENSNEQYF
TGCAGTGGACGCAGGCGGGAGAACAGTAACGAGCAGTACTTC
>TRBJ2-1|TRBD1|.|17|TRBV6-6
CASSYSGGQSSYNEQFF
TGTGCCAGCAGTTACTCAGGGGGACAGAGCTCCTACAATGAGCAGTTCTTC
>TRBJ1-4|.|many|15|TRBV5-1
CASSSRDTTNEKLFF
TGCGCCAGCAGCTCCCGGGATACAACTAATGAAAAACTGTTTTTT
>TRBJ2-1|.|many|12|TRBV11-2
CASSLGDNEQFF
TGTGCCAGCAGCTTAGGGGACAATGAGCAGTTCTTC
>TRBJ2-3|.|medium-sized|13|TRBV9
CASSVGVTDTQYF
TGTGCCAGCAGCGTAGGCGTCACAGATACGCAGTATTTT
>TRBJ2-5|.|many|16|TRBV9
CASSVVGSGSQETQYF
TGTGCCAGCAGCGTAGTAGGTAGCGGCTCCCAAGAGACCCAGTACTTC
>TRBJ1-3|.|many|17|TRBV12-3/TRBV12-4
CASSPPHVWSYGNTIYF
TGTGCCAGCAGTCCGCCCCACGTGTGGTCTTACGGAAACACCATATATTTT
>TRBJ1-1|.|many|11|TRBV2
CASRGYTEAFF
TGTGCCAGCAGGGGGTACACTGAAGCTTTCTTT
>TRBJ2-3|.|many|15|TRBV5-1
CASSLLDTSTDTQYF
TGCGCCAGCAGCTTGTTGGACACAAGCACAGATACGCAGTATTTT
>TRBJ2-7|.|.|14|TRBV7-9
CASSFGGPLVEQYF
TGTGCCAGCAGCTTCGGGGGGCCCCTCGTCGAGCAGTACTTC
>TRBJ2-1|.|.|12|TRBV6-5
CASSLDHLEQFF
TGTGCCAGCAGTCTCGACCACCTCGAGCAGTTCTTC
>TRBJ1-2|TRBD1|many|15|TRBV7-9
CASSSGDRRNYGYTF
TGTGCCAGCAGCTCAGGGGACAGGAGGAACTATGGCTACACCTTC
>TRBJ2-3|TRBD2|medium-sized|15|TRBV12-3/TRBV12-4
CASSLDSGSLDTQYF
TGTGCCAGCAGTTTGGATAGCGGGAGTTTAGATACGCAGTATTTT
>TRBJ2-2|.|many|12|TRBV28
CASTQNTGELFF
TGTGCCAGCACACAGAACACCGGGGAGCTGTTTTTT
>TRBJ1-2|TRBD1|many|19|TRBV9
CASRYSGTGGATSAAGYTF
TGTGCCAGCAGATACTCCGGGACAGGGGGCGCGACAAGTGCGGCCGGCTACACCTTC
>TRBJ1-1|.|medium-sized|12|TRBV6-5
CASSSRWAEAFF
TGTGCCAGCAGTTCTCGTTGGGCTGAAGCTTTCTTT
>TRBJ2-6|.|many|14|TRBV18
CASGRDLGANVLTF
TGTGCCAGCGGGCGGGATCTAGGGGCCAACGTCCTGACTTTC
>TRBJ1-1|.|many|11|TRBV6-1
CASSGQAEAFF
TGTGCCAGCAGTGGACAGGCTGAAGCTTTCTTT
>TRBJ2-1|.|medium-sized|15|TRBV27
CASSYSGSSYNEQFF
TGTGCCAGCAGTTACTCGGGGAGCTCCTACAATGAGCAGTTCTTC
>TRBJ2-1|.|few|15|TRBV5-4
CASSLRLDSYNEQFF
TGTGCCAGCAGCTTACGCCTGGACAGCTACAATGAGCAGTTCTTC
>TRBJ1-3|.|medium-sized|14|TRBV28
CASSLWVSGNTIYF
TGTGCCAGCAGTTTATGGGTCTCTGGAAACACCATATATTTT
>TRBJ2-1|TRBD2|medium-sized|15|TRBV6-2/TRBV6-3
CASSYGTSGSNEQFF
TGTGCCAGCAGTTACGGGACTAGCGGGAGTAATGAGCAGTTCTTC
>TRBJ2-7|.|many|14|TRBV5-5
CASSRTGSSYEQYF
TGTGCCAGCAGCCGGACGGGGAGCTCCTACGAGCAGTACTTC
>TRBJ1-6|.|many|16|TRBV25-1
CATRGLRSSYNSPLHF
TGTGCCACCAGAGGGCTGCGAAGCTCCTATAATTCACCCCTCCACTTT
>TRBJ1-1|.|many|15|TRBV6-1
CASILNGGTNTEAFF
TGTGCCAGCATCCTAAACGGCGGAACAAACACTGAAGCTTTCTTT
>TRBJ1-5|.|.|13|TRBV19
CASSIGERQPQHF
TGTGCCAGTAGTATCGGGGAGAGACAGCCCCAGCATTTT
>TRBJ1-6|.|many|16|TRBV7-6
CASSSPPAGTNSPLHF
TGTGCCAGCAGCTCCCCGCCCGCAGGAACAAATTCACCCCTCCACTTT